Listed below are T cell receptor beta chains from one sample, sequenced in a study of blood T cell repertoires in COVID-19. Clones were read by immunoSEQ multiplex PCR, and TCRdb kept only the in-frame ones, dropping some. The sample yields over 200,000 clones, 85% seen once. Sequencing was done on a sample of PBMCs or T cells enriched from blood (not recorded which). Receptors originate from a man between 40 and 49 years old who had recovered from COVID-19. Each CDR3 is given with its conserved first and last residue. Fields, in order: clone size, D gene, V gene, J gene, CDR3 protein, CDR3 DNA. D genes are given only for firm matches. Size tells how often a clone was seen (once, few, many) or the class of an expanded clone, and some rows leave it out.

abundance: -; d_gene: TRBD2; v_gene: TRBV28; j_gene: TRBJ2-1; CDR3aa: CASTTGTSVPSEQFF; CDR3nt: TGTGCCAGCACCACCGGGACTAGCGTCCCTTCTGAGCAGTTCTTC
abundance: -; d_gene: TRBD2; v_gene: TRBV10-3; j_gene: TRBJ2-1; CDR3aa: CAISESDLAGGGEQFF; CDR3nt: TGTGCCATCAGTGAGTCAGACTTAGCGGGAGGGGGTGAGCAGTTCTTC
abundance: once; d_gene: -; v_gene: TRBV19; j_gene: TRBJ2-3; CDR3aa: CASSMERGGGRPDTQYF; CDR3nt: TGTGCCAGTAGTATGGAGCGGGGAGGGGGACGACCGGATACGCAGTATTTT
abundance: -; d_gene: TRBD2; v_gene: TRBV5-1; j_gene: TRBJ2-7; CDR3aa: CASSLGEGGTYEQYF; CDR3nt: TGCGCCAGCAGCCTGGGGGAGGGAGGGACCTACGAGCAGTACTTC
abundance: once; d_gene: TRBD2; v_gene: TRBV7-2; j_gene: TRBJ2-3; CDR3aa: CASSLTSARGDTQYF; CDR3nt: TGTGCCAGCAGCTTAACTAGCGCGAGAGGAGATACGCAGTATTTT
abundance: few; d_gene: TRBD1; v_gene: TRBV5-1; j_gene: TRBJ2-7; CDR3aa: CASSLGQGDTDEQYF; CDR3nt: TGCGCCAGCAGCTTGGGACAGGGGGATACGGACGAGCAGTACTTC
abundance: -; d_gene: -; v_gene: TRBV30; j_gene: TRBJ2-7; CDR3aa: CAWSAGLYEQYF; CDR3nt: TGTGCCTGGAGTGCTGGCCTCTACGAGCAGTACTTC
abundance: once; d_gene: -; v_gene: TRBV7-9; j_gene: TRBJ2-3; CDR3aa: CASSLAGGSTDTQYF; CDR3nt: TGTGCCAGCAGCTTAGCGGGAGGATCCACAGATACGCAGTATTTT
abundance: -; d_gene: -; v_gene: TRBV9; j_gene: TRBJ2-7; CDR3aa: CASSVAGGNEQYF; CDR3nt: TGTGCCAGCAGCGTAGCTGGAGGGAATGAGCAGTACTTC
abundance: -; d_gene: TRBD1; v_gene: TRBV5-1; j_gene: TRBJ1-2; CDR3aa: CASSPTGANYGYTF; CDR3nt: TGCGCCAGCAGCCCGACAGGGGCTAACTATGGCTACACCTTC
abundance: once; d_gene: TRBD1; v_gene: TRBV2; j_gene: TRBJ2-3; CDR3aa: CASKPDRGATDTQYF; CDR3nt: TGTGCCAGCAAACCGGACAGGGGGGCCACAGATACGCAGTATTTT